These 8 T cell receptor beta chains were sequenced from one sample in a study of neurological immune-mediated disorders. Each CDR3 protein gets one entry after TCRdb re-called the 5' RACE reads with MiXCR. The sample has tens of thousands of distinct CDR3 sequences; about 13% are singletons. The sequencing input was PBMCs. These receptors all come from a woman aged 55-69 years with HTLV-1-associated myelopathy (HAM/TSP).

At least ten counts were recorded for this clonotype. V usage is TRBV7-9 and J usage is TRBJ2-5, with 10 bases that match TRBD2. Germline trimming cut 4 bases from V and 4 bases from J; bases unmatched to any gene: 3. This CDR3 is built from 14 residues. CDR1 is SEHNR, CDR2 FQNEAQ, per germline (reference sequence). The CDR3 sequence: CASSYSSGRETQYF. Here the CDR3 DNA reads TGTGCCAGCAGCTACTCTAGCGGGAGAGAGACCCAGTACTTC. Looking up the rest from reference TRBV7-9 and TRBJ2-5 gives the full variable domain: DTGVSQNPRHKITKRGQNVTFRCDPISEHNRLYWYRQTLGQGPEFLTYFQNEAQLEKSRLLSDRFSAERPKGSFSTLEIQRTEQGDSAMYLCASSYSSGRETQYFGPGTRLLVL.

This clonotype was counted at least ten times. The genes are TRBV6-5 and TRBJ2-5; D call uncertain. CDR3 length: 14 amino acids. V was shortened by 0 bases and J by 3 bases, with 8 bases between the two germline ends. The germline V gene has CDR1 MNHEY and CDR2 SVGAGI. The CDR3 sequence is CASSYSWTEETQYF. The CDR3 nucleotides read TGTGCCAGCAGTTACTCTTGGACCGAAGAGACCCAGTACTTC.

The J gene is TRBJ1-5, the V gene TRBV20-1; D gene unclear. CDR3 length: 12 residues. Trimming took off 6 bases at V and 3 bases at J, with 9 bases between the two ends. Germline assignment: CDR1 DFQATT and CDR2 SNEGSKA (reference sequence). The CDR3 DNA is TGCAGTGCGTCAAAGTACAATCAGCCCCAGCATTTT. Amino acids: CSASKYNQPQHF.

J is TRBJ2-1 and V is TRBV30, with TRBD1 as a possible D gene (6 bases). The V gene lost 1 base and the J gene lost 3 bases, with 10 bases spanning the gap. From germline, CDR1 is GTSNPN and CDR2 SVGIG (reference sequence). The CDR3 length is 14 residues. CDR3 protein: CAWSGTVSYNEQFF. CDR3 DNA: TGTGCCTGGAGTGGGACAGTAAGCTACAATGAGCAGTTCTTC.

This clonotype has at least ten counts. The CDR3 sequence is CAISEARVRETQYF. As DNA, the CDR3 is TGTGCCATCAGTGAGGCCAGGGTGAGAGAGACCCAGTACTTC. The chain links TRBV10-3 to TRBJ2-5; TRBD1 might be the D (5 bases). Germline-derived CDR1 and CDR2 are ENHRY and SYGVKD. CDR3 length: 14 residues. V lost 2 bases to trimming and J lost 4 bases, with 11 bases between them.

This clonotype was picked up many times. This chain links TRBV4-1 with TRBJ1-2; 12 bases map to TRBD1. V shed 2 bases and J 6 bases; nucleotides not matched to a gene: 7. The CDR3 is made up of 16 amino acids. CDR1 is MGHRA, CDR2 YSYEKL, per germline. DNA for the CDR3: TGCGCCAGCAGCCAACCGGGACAGGGGGCATCCCATGGCTACACCTTC. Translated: CASSQPGQGASHGYTF.

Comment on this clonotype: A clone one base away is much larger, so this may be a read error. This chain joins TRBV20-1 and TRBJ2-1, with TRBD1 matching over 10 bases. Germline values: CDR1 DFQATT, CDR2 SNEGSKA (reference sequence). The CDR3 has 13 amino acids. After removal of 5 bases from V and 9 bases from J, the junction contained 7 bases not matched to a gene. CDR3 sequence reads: CSAPGQGTCEQFF. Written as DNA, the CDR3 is TGCAGTGCTCCGGGACAGGGGACCTGTGAGCAGTTCTTC.

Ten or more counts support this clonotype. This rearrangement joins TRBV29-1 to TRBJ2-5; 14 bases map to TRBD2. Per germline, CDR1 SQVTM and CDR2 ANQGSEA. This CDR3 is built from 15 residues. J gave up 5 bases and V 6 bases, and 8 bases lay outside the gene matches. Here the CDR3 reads CSVEGLAGETETQYF. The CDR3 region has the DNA TGCAGCGTAGAGGGACTAGCGGGAGAAACGGAGACCCAGTACTTC. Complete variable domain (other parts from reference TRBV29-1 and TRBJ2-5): SAVISQKPSRDICQRGTSLTIQCQVDSQVTMMFWYRQQPGQSLTLIATANQGSEATYESGFVIDKFPISRPNLTFSTLTVSNMSPEDSSIYLCSVEGLAGETETQYFGPGTRLLVL.